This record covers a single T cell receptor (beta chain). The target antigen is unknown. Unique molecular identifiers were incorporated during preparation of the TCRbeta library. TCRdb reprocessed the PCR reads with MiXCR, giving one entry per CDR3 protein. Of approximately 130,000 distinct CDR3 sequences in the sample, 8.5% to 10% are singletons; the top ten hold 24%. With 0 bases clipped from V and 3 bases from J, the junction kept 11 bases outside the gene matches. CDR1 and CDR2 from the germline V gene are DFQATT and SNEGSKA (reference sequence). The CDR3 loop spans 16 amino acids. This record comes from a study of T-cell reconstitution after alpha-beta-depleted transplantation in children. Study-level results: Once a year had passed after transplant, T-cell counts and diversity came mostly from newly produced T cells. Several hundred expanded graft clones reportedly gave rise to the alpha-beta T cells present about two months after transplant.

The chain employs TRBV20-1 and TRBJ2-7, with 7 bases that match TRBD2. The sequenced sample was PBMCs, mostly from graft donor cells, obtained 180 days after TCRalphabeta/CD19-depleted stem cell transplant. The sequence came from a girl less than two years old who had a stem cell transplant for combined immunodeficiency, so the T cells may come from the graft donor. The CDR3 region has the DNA TGCAGTGCTAGAGATGAGGCCGGGACGGGAGGCTACGAGCAGTACTTC. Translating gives CSARDEAGTGGYEQYF.